The entry that follows covers one TCR beta chain sequence. This specimen belongs to a study of cytomegalovirus exposure and HLA in healthy donors. Though probably carrying unrecorded immune exposures, donors were nominally healthy at sampling. A multiplex PCR was run with 60 Vbeta primers and 13 Jbeta primers. Using immunoSEQ multiplex PCR, the repertoire was profiled, and TCRdb retains in-frame clones only, with some absent. The sample has 200,000 or so clones; about 81% are singletons. Germline V CDR1 and CDR2: LNHDA, SQIVND (reference sequence). CDR3 length: 16 amino acids. The ends lost 4 bases at V and 8 bases at J; junction bases unmatched: 14.

This rearrangement joins TRBV19 to TRBJ1-2; TRBD1 agrees at 9 bases. This TCR was recovered from a woman aged 18-30 years in good health and CMV-seropositive. What was sequenced was PBMCs. CDR3 sequence (DNA): TGTGCCAGTAGTACCTCCGGGACAGGGTTCTATGGAGGCTACACCTTC. Encoded protein: CASSTSGTGFYGGYTF.